This T cell receptor (beta chain) was observed in a study of cytomegalovirus exposure and HLA in healthy donors. Study background: Unique TCR beta sequences numbering about 100 million came from 150 million to 200 million T cells in an earlier analysis. Samples from HLA-typed donors yielded about 85 million unique TCRs in an early data release.

Nominally healthy donors were sampled, though unrecorded immune exposures were likely. Study-wide results and limits: By HLA locus, TCR association rates varied in a later analysis, with DRB1 showing the most and HLA-C the fewest.

J gave up 3 bases and V 5 bases, and 4 bases lay outside the gene matches. This CDR3 has 14 residues. In germline, CDR1 is SGHTA, CDR2 FQGNSA. On this clone itself: Its antigen is unidentified.

PCR was performed using 60 Vbeta and 13 Jbeta primers. Repertoires were generated with immunoSEQ multiplex PCR, while TCRdb's copy carries only in-frame clones and drops some. The sample consists of 130,000 to 150,000 clones, less than 90% of them appearing once. V usage is TRBV7-2 and J usage is TRBJ2-3; 8 bases are shared with TRBD2. The clonotype was recovered from a boy younger than 10 in good health and CMV-seronegative. Specimen: PBMCs. CDR3 DNA: TGTGCCAGCAGCCCTCCGGGGGGGACAGATACGCAGTATTTT. Amino acids: CASSPPGGTDTQYF.